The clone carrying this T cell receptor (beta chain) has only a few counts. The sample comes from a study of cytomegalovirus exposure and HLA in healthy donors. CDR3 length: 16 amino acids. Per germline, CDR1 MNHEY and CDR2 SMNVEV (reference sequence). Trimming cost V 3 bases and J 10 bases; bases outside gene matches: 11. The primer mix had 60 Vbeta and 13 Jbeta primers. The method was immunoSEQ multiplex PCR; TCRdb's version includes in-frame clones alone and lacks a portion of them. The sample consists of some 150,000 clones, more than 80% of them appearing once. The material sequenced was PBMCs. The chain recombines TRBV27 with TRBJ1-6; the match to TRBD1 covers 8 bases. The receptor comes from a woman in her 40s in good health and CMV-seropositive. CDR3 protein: CASSLHGQGTQSPLHF. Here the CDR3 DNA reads TGTGCCAGCAGTTTGCACGGACAGGGAACTCAATCACCCCTCCACTTT.